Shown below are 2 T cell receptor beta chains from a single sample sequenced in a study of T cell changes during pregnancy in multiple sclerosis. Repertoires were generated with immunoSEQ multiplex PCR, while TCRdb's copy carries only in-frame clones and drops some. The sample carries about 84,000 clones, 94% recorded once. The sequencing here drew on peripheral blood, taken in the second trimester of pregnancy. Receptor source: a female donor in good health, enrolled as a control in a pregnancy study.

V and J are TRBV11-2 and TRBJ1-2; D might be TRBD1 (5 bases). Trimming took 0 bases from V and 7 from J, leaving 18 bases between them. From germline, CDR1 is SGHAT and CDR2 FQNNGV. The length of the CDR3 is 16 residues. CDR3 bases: TGTGCCAGCAGCTTAGATCCTTGGGCCGGGAGGGGTGGCTACACCTTC. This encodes CASSLDPWAGRGGYTF.

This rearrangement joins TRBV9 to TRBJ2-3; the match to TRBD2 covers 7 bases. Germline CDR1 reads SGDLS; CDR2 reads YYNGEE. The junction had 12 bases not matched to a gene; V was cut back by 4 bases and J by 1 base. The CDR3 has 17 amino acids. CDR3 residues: CASSQGRGGSGTDTQYF. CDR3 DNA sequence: TGTGCCAGCAGCCAAGGAAGGGGCGGGAGTGGCACAGATACGCAGTATTTT.